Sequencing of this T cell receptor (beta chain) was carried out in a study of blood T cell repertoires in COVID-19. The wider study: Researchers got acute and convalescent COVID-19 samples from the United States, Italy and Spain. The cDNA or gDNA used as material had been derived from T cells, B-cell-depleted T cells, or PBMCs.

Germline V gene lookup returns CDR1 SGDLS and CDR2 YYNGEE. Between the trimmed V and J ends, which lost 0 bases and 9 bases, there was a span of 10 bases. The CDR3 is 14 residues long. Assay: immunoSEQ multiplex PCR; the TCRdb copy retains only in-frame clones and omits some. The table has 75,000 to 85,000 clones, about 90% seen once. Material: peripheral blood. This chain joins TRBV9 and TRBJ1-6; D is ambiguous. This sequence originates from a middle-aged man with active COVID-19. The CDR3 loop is CASSVGSGSSPLHF. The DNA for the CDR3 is TGTGCCAGCAGCGTAGGTTCGGGAAGTTCACCCCTCCACTTT.